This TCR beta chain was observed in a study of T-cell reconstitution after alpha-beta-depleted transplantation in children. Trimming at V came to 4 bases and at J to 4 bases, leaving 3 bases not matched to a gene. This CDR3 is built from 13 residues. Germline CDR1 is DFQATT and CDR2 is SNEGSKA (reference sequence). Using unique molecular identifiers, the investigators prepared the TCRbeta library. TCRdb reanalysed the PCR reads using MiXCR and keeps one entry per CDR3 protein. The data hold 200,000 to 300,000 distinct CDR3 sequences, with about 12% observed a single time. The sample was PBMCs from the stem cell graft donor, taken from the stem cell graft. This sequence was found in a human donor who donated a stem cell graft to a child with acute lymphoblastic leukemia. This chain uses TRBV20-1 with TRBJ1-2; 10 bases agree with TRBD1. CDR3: CSAMTGGVYGYTF. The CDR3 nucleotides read TGCAGTGCTATGACAGGGGGCGTCTATGGCTACACCTTC.